A selection of T cell receptor beta chains follows, all from one sample in a study of graft-versus-host responses after intestinal transplantation. The table came from immunoSEQ multiplex PCR; TCRdb's copy has only in-frame clones and leaves some out. The repertoire holds about 20,000 clones, with about nine tenths as singletons. Sequenced material: PBMCs, taken about 240 days after intestinal transplant. The receptors here all came from a human patient who received an intestinal transplant, so some T cells may come from the graft donor. The CDR3 runs from the conserved cysteine through the conserved F or W. A D gene is named only where the DNA matches it firmly. Some rows mark clone size as missing; the rest say once, few, many or name a class of expanded clone.

d_call,v_call,j_call,clone_size,cdr3_length,cdr3_nt,cdr3_aa
-,TRBV5-1,TRBJ1-1,-,20,TGCGCCAGCAGCTTGGGTAGGGCATATGGAGACCTGGATCGGGCCACTGAAGCTTTCTTT,CASSLGRAYGDLDRATEAFF
-,TRBV14,TRBJ1-2,-,16,TGTGCCAGCAGCCAAGTAATTTTCCGGGGGAACTATGGCTACACCTTC,CASSQVIFRGNYGYTF
-,TRBV11-2,TRBJ2-7,-,14,TGTGCCAGCAGCTTAGGGACAACGTACTACGAGCAGTACTTC,CASSLGTTYYEQYF
-,TRBV6-5,TRBJ2-5,-,13,TGTGCCAGCACCCGGAGGGGACAAGAGACCCAGTACTTC,CASTRRGQETQYF
-,TRBV4-3,TRBJ1-1,-,16,TGCGCCAGCGGCCAAGTCTTCAACAGGGTGAACACTGAAGCTTTCTTT,CASGQVFNRVNTEAFF
-,TRBV18,TRBJ2-7,-,14,TGTGCCAGCTCAACTTCGACCGCCTACTACGAGCAGTACTTC,CASSTSTAYYEQYF
-,TRBV11-2,TRBJ2-2,-,16,TGTGCCAGCAGCCCGCGCCGGGGCGCAAACACCGGGGAGCTGTTTTTT,CASSPRRGANTGELFF
-,TRBV2,TRBJ1-4,-,15,TGTGCCAGCAGTGTATTAACAGCAACTAATGAAAAACTGTTTTTT,CASSVLTATNEKLFF
TRBD1,TRBV18,TRBJ2-1,-,12,TGTGCCAGCTCACAGGGGACAGGGGCCCAGTTCTTC,CASSQGTGAQFF
TRBD1,TRBV2,TRBJ1-3,-,13,TGTGCCAGCAGTCGGGACAGCCGAAACACCATATATTTT,CASSRDSRNTIYF
TRBD1,TRBV15,TRBJ1-2,-,16,TGTGCCACCAGCAGAGTTAAGGGGGCCAGCTTCTATGGCTACACCTTC,CATSRVKGASFYGYTF
-,TRBV7-8,TRBJ1-2,-,15,TGTGCCAGCAGCTTAGCACTACGGGGTTCGTATGGCTACACCTTC,CASSLALRGSYGYTF
-,TRBV7-2,TRBJ1-1,few,12,TGTGCCAGCAGTTTAGCCGCCACTGAAGCTTTCTTT,CASSLAATEAFF
-,TRBV6-1,TRBJ2-7,-,14,TGTGCCAGCAGTGTCCGGGGGCCCCAGGACGAGCAGTACTTC,CASSVRGPQDEQYF
TRBD1,TRBV28,TRBJ1-1,-,18,TGTGCCACGTTGGACAGGGTTAGGAGAAGAAATATGAACACTGAAGCTTTCTTT,CATLDRVRRRNMNTEAFF
-,TRBV6-5,TRBJ2-3,-,15,TGTGCCAGCAGCGCCTTTGAGGCTAGCACAGATACGCAGTATTTT,CASSAFEASTDTQYF
-,TRBV4-1,TRBJ2-1,-,17,TGCGCCAGCAGCCAAGATTGGGGGCCGAGCTCCTACAATGAGCAGTTCTTC,CASSQDWGPSSYNEQFF
TRBD1,TRBV6-5,TRBJ2-7,-,13,TGTGCCAGCAGTTACGCACAGGGGTACGAGCAGTACTTC,CASSYAQGYEQYF
TRBD2,TRBV9,TRBJ2-3,once,17,TGTGCCAGCAGCGTAGGTTGGTCGGGGGGGCTCACAGATACGCAGTATTTT,CASSVGWSGGLTDTQYF
-,TRBV7-9,TRBJ1-1,-,14,TGTGCCAGCAGCCCGGACAGTTGGAACACTGAAGCTTTCTTT,CASSPDSWNTEAFF